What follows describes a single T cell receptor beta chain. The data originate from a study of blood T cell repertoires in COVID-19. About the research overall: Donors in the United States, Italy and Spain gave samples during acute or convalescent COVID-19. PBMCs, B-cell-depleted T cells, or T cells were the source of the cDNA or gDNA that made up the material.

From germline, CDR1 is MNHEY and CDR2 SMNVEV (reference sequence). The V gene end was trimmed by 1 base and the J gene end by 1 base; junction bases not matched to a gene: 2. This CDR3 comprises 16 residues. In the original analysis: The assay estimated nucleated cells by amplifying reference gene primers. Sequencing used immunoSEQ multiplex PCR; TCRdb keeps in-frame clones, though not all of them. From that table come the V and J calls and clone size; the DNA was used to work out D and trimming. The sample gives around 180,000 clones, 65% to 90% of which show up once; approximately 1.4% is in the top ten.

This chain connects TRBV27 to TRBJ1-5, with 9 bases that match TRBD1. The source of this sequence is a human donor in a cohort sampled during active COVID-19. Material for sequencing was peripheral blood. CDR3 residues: CASSLYGTGSNQPQHF. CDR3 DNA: TGTGCCAGCAGTTTATATGGGACAGGGAGCAATCAGCCCCAGCATTTT.